The 17 T cell receptor beta chains in this list originate from one sample, sequenced in a study of T cell repertoires in aging, cancer and after chemotherapy. Peripheral blood genomic DNA, not sorted cells or RNA, was the template. Rearranged V-D-J TRB sequences were amplified with a mixed TRB-A/B primer pool. A single record per CDR3 protein comes from TCRdb applying MiXCR to the multiplex PCR reads. Of about 1,300 distinct CDR3 sequences detected, 15% to 25% appear once; the ten largest clones hold about 65%. Sequenced material: blood. Receptors were obtained from a human donor with a solid tumor.

This clonotype was observed a few times. The rearrangement uses TRBV28 and TRBJ2-7, with D hard to call. Trimming left V 2 bases short and J 7 bases short, with 6 bases between. CDR3 length: 11 residues. The germline CDR1 and CDR2 sequences are MDHEN and SYDVKM. The CDR3 DNA follows: TGTGCCAGCAGTTTAATGGATGAGCAGTACTTC. Encoded protein: CASSLMDEQYF.

This chain links TRBV5-1 with TRBJ2-3; possibly TRBD2 for D (5 bases). Germline values: CDR1 SGHRS, CDR2 YFSETQ. The CDR3 consists of 15 residues. V lost 1 base and J 0 bases, leaving 9 bases between the germline ends. This CDR3 reads CASSLYGVSTDTQYF. CDR3 in DNA: TGCGCCAGCAGCTTGTACGGGGTTAGCACAGATACGCAGTATTTT.

By share of the sample, this clonotype is large (0.1 to 1%). The gene calls are TRBV7-6 and TRBJ1-1; D is uncertain. Germline V CDR1 and CDR2: SGHVS, FNYEAQ. This CDR3 region has 14 residues. The ends were cut back, 1 base at V and 0 bases at J, with 6 bases in the middle. This chain's CDR3 is CASSLEVVNTEAFF. CDR3 DNA: TGTGCCAGCAGCTTAGAAGTAGTGAACACTGAAGCTTTCTTT. The variable domain in full, with the rest retrieved from reference TRBV7-6 and TRBJ1-1, is GAGVSQSPRYKVTKRGQDVALRCDPISGHVSLYWYRQALGQGPEFLTYFNYEAQQDKSGLPNDRFSAERPEGSISTLTIQRTEQRDSAMYRCASSLEVVNTEAFFGQGTRLTVV.

V usage is TRBV19 and J usage is TRBJ1-1; maybe TRBD1 (5 bases). CDR1 is LNHDA and CDR2 is SQIVND in the germline V gene (reference sequence). This CDR3 has 13 residues. V dropped 7 bases and J dropped 4 bases, with 13 bases sitting between them. The CDR3 coding sequence is TGTGCCAGTACCCCCCTGGGGGTCACTGAAGCTTTCTTT. Encoded protein: CASTPLGVTEAFF.

This clonotype ranks as hyperexpanded (1% or more). This sequence joins TRBV29-1 and TRBJ2-1; 10 nucleotides agree with TRBD2. CDR1 is SQVTM, CDR2 ANQGSEA, per germline. V lost 0 bases to trimming and J lost 2 bases; unmatched junction nucleotides: 7. The CDR3 length is 17 residues. CDR3 sequence: CSVEEGSGGPTYNEQFF. In nucleotides, the CDR3 is TGCAGCGTTGAAGAGGGTAGCGGGGGGCCCACCTACAATGAGCAGTTCTTC.

The V call is TRBV27, the J call TRBJ2-1, with TRBD2 as a possible D gene (6 bases). This CDR3 contains 14 residues. The germline V gene has CDR1 MNHEY and CDR2 SMNVEV (reference sequence). V was pared by 4 bases and J by 6 bases, with 13 bases between. The CDR3 loop is CASSSSGVGNEQFF. CDR3 sequence (DNA): TGTGCCAGCAGTTCATCGGGGGTAGGCAATGAGCAGTTCTTC.

This chain links TRBV6-5 with TRBJ1-1; perhaps TRBD1 as D (5 bases). From germline, CDR1 is MNHEY and CDR2 SVGAGI. The V end lost 0 bases, the J end lost 2 bases, and 13 bases lay between the germline ends. CDR3 length: 16 amino acids. DNA for the CDR3: TGTGCCAGCAGTTACTCGCCCCGGGACGGAAACACTGAAGCTTTCTTT. It specifies CASSYSPRDGNTEAFF.

This clonotype is deemed medium-sized (0.01 to 0.1%). V gene TRBV29-1 combines with J gene TRBJ2-3; D may correspond to TRBD1 or TRBD2 (6 bases each). This CDR3 spans 15 amino acids. V lost 2 bases, J lost 2 bases, and 14 bases lay in between. Germline V gene data show CDR1 as SQVTM and CDR2 as ANQGSEA. CDR3 protein: CSVERRDTPTDTQYF. The CDR3 nucleotides are TGCAGCGTTGAAAGGAGGGACACCCCCACAGATACGCAGTATTTT.

The V and J genes are TRBV30 and TRBJ1-5, with 7 bases fitting TRBD1. Looked up from germline, CDR1 is GTSNPN and CDR2 is SVGIG (reference sequence). The CDR3 spans 15 residues. Losses at the gene ends were 1 base for V and 5 bases for J; bases not matched to a gene: 8. CDR3 DNA: TGTGCCTGGAGTGAGACAGGGAGGACCCATCAGCCCCAGCATTTT. Translating it yields CAWSETGRTHQPQHF.

This clonotype is categorized as large. The genes are TRBV7-6 and TRBJ2-7; D remains ambiguous. The CDR3 loop spans 13 amino acids. The germline CDR1 and CDR2 sequences are SGHVS and FNYEAQ. V dropped 5 bases and J dropped 3 bases, with 11 bases sitting between them. The CDR3 loop reads CASSPGPNYEQYF. DNA of the CDR3: TGTGCCAGCAGCCCTGGACCAAACTACGAGCAGTACTTC.

By share of the sample, this clonotype is medium-sized. The CDR3 DNA reads as TGTGCCAGTAGTATAGATCGACAGGGCCATCAGCCCCAGCATTTT. Translating it yields CASSIDRQGHQPQHF. The gene calls are TRBV19 and TRBJ1-5; TRBD1 matches 7 bases. The CDR3 sequence is 15 residues long. The V gene's germline CDR1 is LNHDA and CDR2 SQIVND (reference sequence). Germline trimming cut 0 bases from V and 5 bases from J; bases unmatched to any gene: 4.

This clonotype is deemed medium-sized. CDR3 region: CASSLRPNYGYTF. The CDR3 DNA is TGTGCCAGCAGTTTACGACCGAACTATGGCTACACCTTC. The chain uses TRBV27 and TRBJ1-2; no clear D. Germline V CDR1 and CDR2: MNHEY, SMNVEV (reference sequence). Trimming left V 2 bases short and J 2 bases short, with 6 bases between. The CDR3 loop spans 13 amino acids.

The chain is built from TRBV9 and TRBJ2-1; D is tentatively TRBD1 or TRBD2 (7 bases each). The CDR3 contains 16 residues. The V and J ends lost 0 bases and 10 bases respectively, with 20 bases between them. Germline CDR1 reads SGDLS; CDR2 reads YYNGEE. CDR3 bases: TGTGCCAGCAGCGTAGGTGGCAGGGGGGGGCCCTTGGAGCAGTTCTTC. This gives the protein CASSVGGRGGPLEQFF.

This clonotype was counted a few times. Here the CDR3 reads CASILDRGRYGYTF. The CDR3 DNA is TGTGCCAGCATCTTGGACAGGGGCAGGTATGGCTACACCTTC. J is TRBJ1-2 and V is TRBV6-5, with 9 bases matching TRBD1. V was pared by 7 bases and J by 5 bases, with 8 bases of the junction left unmatched. CDR3 length: 14 residues. Germline loops: CDR1 MNHEY, CDR2 SVGAGI.

In its sample, this clonotype is medium-sized (0.01 to 0.1%). The V call is TRBV6-5, the J call TRBJ1-2, with 8 bases that match TRBD1. V trimming: 5 bases; J trimming: 6 bases; junction bases outside the gene matches: 8. The CDR3 has 14 amino acids. The germline V gene encodes CDR1 MNHEY and CDR2 SVGAGI. The CDR3 protein is CASSTWTGKDGYTF. The CDR3 coding sequence is TGTGCCAGCAGTACCTGGACAGGGAAGGATGGCTACACCTTC.

This clonotype has only a few counts. DNA of the CDR3: TGTGCCAGCAGCATAGGGATCTCTGGAAACACCATATATTTT. It codes for CASSIGISGNTIYF. V gene TRBV7-9 combines with J gene TRBJ1-3, with D unclear. The CDR3 runs 14 residues. V lost 5 bases, J lost 0 bases, and 8 bases lay in between. CDR1 and CDR2 (germline): SEHNR, FQNEAQ (reference sequence).

By share, this clonotype ranks as medium-sized. The chain has TRBV7-9 and TRBJ2-5, with unresolved D. The CDR3 has 13 amino acids. Trimming left V 1 base short and J 7 bases short, with 10 bases between. The germline V gene has CDR1 SEHNR and CDR2 FQNEAQ (reference sequence). The CDR3 DNA is TGTGCCAGCAGCTTAGGGCGCGAAGGGACCCAGTACTTC. It encodes CASSLGREGTQYF.